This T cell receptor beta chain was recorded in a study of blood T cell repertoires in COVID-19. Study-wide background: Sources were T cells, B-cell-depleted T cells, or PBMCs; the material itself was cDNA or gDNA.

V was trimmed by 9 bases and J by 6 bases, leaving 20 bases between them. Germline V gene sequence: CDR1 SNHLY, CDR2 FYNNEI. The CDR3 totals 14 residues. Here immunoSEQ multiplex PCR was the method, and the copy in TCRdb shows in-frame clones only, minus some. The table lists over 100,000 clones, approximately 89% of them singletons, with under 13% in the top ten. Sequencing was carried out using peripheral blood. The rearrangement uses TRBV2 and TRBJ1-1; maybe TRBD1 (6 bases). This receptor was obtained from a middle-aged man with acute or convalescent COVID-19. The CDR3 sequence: CARTKTGLFPEAFF. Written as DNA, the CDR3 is TGTGCCAGGACAAAAACAGGGTTGTTCCCTGAAGCTTTCTTT. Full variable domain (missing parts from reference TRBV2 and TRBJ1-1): EPEVTQTPSHQVTQMGQEVILRCVPISNHLYFYWYRQILGQKVEFLVSFYNNEISEKSEIFDDQFSVERPDGSNFTLKIRSTKLEDSAMYFCARTKTGLFPEAFFGQGTRLTVV.